The rows below give T cell receptor beta chains drawn from one sample of a study of blood T cell repertoires in COVID-19. Produced via immunoSEQ multiplex PCR; TCRdb's table is partial and in-frame only. The table lists 90,000 or so clones, about two thirds of them singletons. The sample was peripheral blood. The source of these receptors is a woman older than 75 with acute or convalescent COVID-19. CDR3s leave out the opening cysteine and the closing phenylalanine or tryptophan.

V	J	CDR3
TRBV6-2/TRBV6-3	TRBJ2-1	ASSYSSPRTPSYNEQF
TRBV7-2	TRBJ1-1	ASSLIGETEAF
TRBV4-1	TRBJ2-1	ASSQDLIFGSTVQF
TRBV2	TRBJ2-3	ASSFPGLASDTQY
TRBV4-1	TRBJ1-1	ASSSRTSAVNTEAF
TRBV6-5	TRBJ1-2	ASSGTRTGGGGYT
TRBV3-1/TRBV3-2	TRBJ2-2	ASSQYLTGELF
TRBV19	TRBJ1-5	ASSSREQPQH
TRBV3-1/TRBV3-2	TRBJ1-6	ASSLQEGSPLH
TRBV19	TRBJ2-2	ASSMPAGGLPGELF
TRBV19	TRBJ1-2	ASIPQTDSNYGYT